The clone carrying this T cell receptor beta chain was observed a few times. The antigen is undetermined. This sample stems from a study of identical twins. Regarding the study as a whole: Within monozygotic twins, out-of-frame TCR alpha sharing was underestimated by the models. Out-of-frame alpha sequences shared between twins exhibited an excess of low generation probability.

TCRdb processed the 5' RACE reads anew with MiXCR; each CDR3 protein has one entry. The sample consists of 700,000 to 950,000 distinct CDR3 sequences, around an eighth of them appearing once. Germline CDR1 MDHEN, CDR2 SYDVKM. V was pared by 4 bases and J by 1 base, with 9 bases of the junction left unmatched. The CDR3 extends over 18 amino acids. This same sample was also part of a study on yellow fever vaccine responses in identical twins.

Material: PBMCs. The chain uses TRBV28 and TRBJ2-7; 14 nucleotides match TRBD2. The TCR was taken from a woman younger than 30 in good health. CDR3 in DNA: TGTGCCAGCAGTTCACCATACGGGACTAGCGGGAGTTCCTACGAGCAGTACTTC. Translating gives CASSSPYGTSGSSYEQYF. The variable domain in full, with the rest retrieved from reference TRBV28 and TRBJ2-7, is DVKVTQSSRYLVKRTGEKVFLECVQDMDHENMFWYRQDPGLGLRLIYFSYDVKMKEKGDIPEGYSVSREKKERFSLILESASTNQTSMYLCASSSPYGTSGSSYEQYFGPGTRLTVT.